This TCR beta chain was profiled in a study of tumor-infiltrating lymphocytes in primary liver carcinoma. It was unsorted whole blood that yielded blood RNA, and germline DNA was also extracted. Trimming removed 6 bases at V and 7 bases at J, with 10 bases between. The CDR3 consists of 12 residues. Germline CDR1 is MDHEN and CDR2 is SYDVKM. Total RNA amounting to around 530 ng was the source from which TCR beta cDNA was made with a constant-region primer. Investigators got TCR beta libraries out of three nested multiplex PCR rounds, done with slightly modified ARM-PCR. In the first two PCR rounds, TRBV1-TRBV30 forward primers were paired with a C-beta reverse primer, and each round lasted around 10 cycles. In TCRdb, the multiplex PCR reads were re-called with MiXCR into one record per CDR3 protein. The table lists approximately 330,000 distinct CDR3 sequences, less than 65% of them singletons. At least ten counts were recorded for this clonotype.

The chain links TRBV28 to TRBJ1-5; D is ambiguous. This TCR was sampled from a man aged 40-55 years with primary liver carcinoma and hepatitis B virus infection. The specimen was peripheral blood. This CDR3 reads CASRVGSQPQHF. The CDR3 DNA is TGTGCCAGCAGGGTGGGGAGCCAGCCCCAGCATTTT.